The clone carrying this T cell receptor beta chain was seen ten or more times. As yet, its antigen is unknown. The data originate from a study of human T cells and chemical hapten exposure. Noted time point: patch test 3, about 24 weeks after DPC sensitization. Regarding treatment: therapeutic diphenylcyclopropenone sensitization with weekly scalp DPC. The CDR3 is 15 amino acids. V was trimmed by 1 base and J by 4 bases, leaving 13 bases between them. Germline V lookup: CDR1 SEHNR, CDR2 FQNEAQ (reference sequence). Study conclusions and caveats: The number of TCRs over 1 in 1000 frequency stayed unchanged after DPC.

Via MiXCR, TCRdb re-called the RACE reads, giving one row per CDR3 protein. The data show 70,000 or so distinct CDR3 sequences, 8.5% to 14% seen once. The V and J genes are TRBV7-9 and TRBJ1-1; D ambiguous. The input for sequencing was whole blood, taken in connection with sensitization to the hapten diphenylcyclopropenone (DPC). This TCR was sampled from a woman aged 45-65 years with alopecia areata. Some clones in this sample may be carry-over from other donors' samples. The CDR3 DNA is TGTGCCAGCAGCTTAGTGGGCGTCAAGGGCACTGAAGCTTTCTTT. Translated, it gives CASSLVGVKGTEAFF.